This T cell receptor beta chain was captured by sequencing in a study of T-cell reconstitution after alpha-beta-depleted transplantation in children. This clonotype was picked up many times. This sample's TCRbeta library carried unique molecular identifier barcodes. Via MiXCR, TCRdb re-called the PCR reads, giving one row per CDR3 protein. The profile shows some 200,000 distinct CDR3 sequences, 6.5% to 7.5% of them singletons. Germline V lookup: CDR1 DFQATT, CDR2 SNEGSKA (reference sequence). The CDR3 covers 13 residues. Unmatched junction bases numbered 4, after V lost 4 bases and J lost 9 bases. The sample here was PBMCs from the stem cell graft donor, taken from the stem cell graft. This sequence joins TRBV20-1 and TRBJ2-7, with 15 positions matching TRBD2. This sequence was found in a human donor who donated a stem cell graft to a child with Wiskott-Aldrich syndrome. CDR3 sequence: CSAKPGLAGGQYF. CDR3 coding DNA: TGCAGTGCTAAACCGGGACTAGCGGGGGGGCAGTACTTC.